This TCR beta chain emerged from a study of blood T cell repertoires in COVID-19. The wider study: Samples of COVID-19 (acute and convalescent) were obtained from the United States, Italy and Spain. From T cells, B-cell-depleted T cells, or PBMCs came the material, which was cDNA or gDNA.

Trimming cost V 3 bases and J 2 bases, with 11 bases left between them. CDR3 length: 15 amino acids. Germline lookup yields CDR1 SNHLY and CDR2 FYNNEI. Measured with immunoSEQ multiplex PCR; TCRdb has only the in-frame clones, and not every one. The data contain over 150,000 clones, about 80% of them singletons. The rearrangement links TRBV2 to TRBJ1-3; possible D gene TRBD1, 5 bases. The specimen was peripheral blood. The receptor was isolated from a woman between 55 and 75 years old with acute or convalescent COVID-19. CDR3 sequence: CASSEAGRPGNTIYF. In nucleotides, the CDR3 is TGTGCCAGCAGTGAGGCAGGGCGGCCTGGAAACACCATATATTTT.